This T cell receptor beta chain was captured by sequencing in a study of vaccination and CD4 T cells after COVID-19. Regarding the study as a whole: In convalescent patients, 304 of 307 vaccine-specific clones were spike mono-reactive. Median reactive clonotypes, those recognizing SARS-CoV-2, rose from around 20 to 38, not significantly.

The study sequenced cultured CD4+ T cell DNA using the Oncomine TCR Beta short-read assay. TCRdb processed the PCR reads anew with MiXCR; each CDR3 protein has one entry. The top ten clones hold roughly 12% of a sample with approximately 9,800 distinct CDR3 sequences, 30% to 40% of them seen once. A few counts support this clonotype. Its target is not known. The germline CDR1 and CDR2 sequences are SGHDN and FVKESK. J was trimmed by 2 bases and V by 6 bases; bases with no gene match: 8. The length of the CDR3 is 15 residues. Documented treatment: approximately nine-day PBMC culture with coronavirus spike peptide pools or control peptides (ViraFEST assay). Pre-COVID-19 pandemic sampling (2011-2018) yielded the unexposed donor's CD4+ T cells. Antigen-specific T cell expansion with peptide pools preceded TCR sequencing in the ViraFEST approach.

What was sequenced was CD4+ T cells from blood, cultured in vitro. The source of this sequence is a human donor in good health. The chain recombines TRBV14 with TRBJ2-3, with TRBD2 identical over 7 bases. CDR3 sequence (DNA): TGTGCCAGCAGTGATAGCGGGCGGGCCACAGATACGCAGTATTTT. It specifies CASSDSGRATDTQYF. Complete variable domain (other parts from reference TRBV14 and TRBJ2-3): EAGVTQFPSHSVIEKGQTVTLRCDPISGHDNLYWYRRVMGKEIKFLLHFVKESKQDESGMPNNRFLAERTGGTYSTLKVQPAELEDSGVYFCASSDSGRATDTQYFGPGTRLTVL.